Below are 22 T cell receptor beta chains sequenced from a single sample in a study of T cell responses to AZD1222 COVID-19 vaccine. Profiling relied on immunoSEQ multiplex PCR, and the TCRdb table lists in-frame clones only, not all of them. Among about 95,000 clones, about 88% were seen once, and the ten largest hold 3.5% to 4%. Sequencing was performed on peripheral blood, taken on day 0 of AZD1222 vaccination. The source of these receptors is an adult in good health.

The chain is built from TRBV25-1 and TRBJ2-5, with D tentatively TRBD2 (6 bases). The CDR3 totals 17 residues. The germline V gene encodes CDR1 MGHDK and CDR2 SYGVNS. The V end was cut by 0 bases, the J end by 5 bases, with 19 bases between. The CDR3 is CASSEYTRTGGAETQYF. The CDR3 DNA reads TGTGCCAGCAGTGAATATACCCGAACCGGGGGTGCGGAGACCCAGTACTTC.

The chain couples TRBV7-3 to TRBJ2-1, with D unresolved. This CDR3 spans 13 amino acids. Per germline, CDR1 SGHTA and CDR2 FQGTGA. V was clipped by 8 bases and J by 4 bases, with 12 bases between them. The chain's CDR3 is CASSLSRYNEQFF. For the CDR3, the DNA is TGTGCCAGCTCCTTGAGCAGATACAATGAGCAGTTCTTC. The full variable domain, rest sourced from reference TRBV7-3 and TRBJ2-1, is GAGVSQTPSNKVTEKGKYVELRCDPISGHTALYWYRQSLGQGPEFLIYFQGTGAADDSGLPNDRFFAVRPEGSVSTLKIQRTERGDSAVYLCASSLSRYNEQFFGPGTRLTVL.

Worth noting for this clone: The sample holds other DNA sequences that translate to the same CDR3. The V gene is TRBV6-2 or TRBV6-3, the J gene TRBJ2-7; D gene unclear. Trimming removed 4 bases at V and 0 bases at J, with 1 base between. The CDR3 is made up of 11 amino acids. Germline V gene sequence: CDR1 MNHEY, CDR2 SVGEGT. CDR3 loop: CASSFSYEQYF. The CDR3 region has the DNA TGTGCCAGCAGTTTCTCCTACGAGCAGTACTTC.

The chain combines TRBV7-9 with TRBJ2-7; D unclear. Looked up from germline, CDR1 is SEHNR and CDR2 is FQNEAQ (reference sequence). The CDR3 totals 12 residues. Trimming took off 4 bases at V and 3 bases at J, with 7 bases between the two ends. The CDR3 spells CASSSHFYEQYF. DNA of the CDR3: TGTGCCAGCAGCTCTCACTTCTACGAGCAGTACTTC. Full variable domain (missing parts from reference TRBV7-9 and TRBJ2-7): DTGVSQNPRHKITKRGQNVTFRCDPISEHNRLYWYRQTLGQGPEFLTYFQNEAQLEKSRLLSDRFSAERPKGSFSTLEIQRTEQGDSAMYLCASSSHFYEQYFGPGTRLTVT.

The chain carries TRBV19 and TRBJ1-3; D perhaps matches TRBD1 (5 bases). The CDR3 is 14 amino acids. Trimming shortened V by 5 bases and J by 0 bases, and 8 bases separated the two germline ends. Germline V gene sequence: CDR1 LNHDA, CDR2 SQIVND (reference sequence). As DNA, the CDR3 is TGTGCCAGTAGTTATAGGGGCTCTGGAAACACCATATATTTT. This translates into CASSYRGSGNTIYF.

This clone showed up many times. The CDR3 nucleotides read TGTGCCAGCAGCCCTCCGGGACAGAGCCTTCTCTGGGCGGCCAACGTCCTGACTTTC. Translation gives CASSPPGQSLLWAANVLTF. The genes are TRBV7-9 and TRBJ2-6; 7 bases are shared with TRBD1. The V and J ends lost 5 bases and 6 bases, in that order; junction bases with no gene match: 19. This CDR3 is built from 19 residues. Germline V lookup: CDR1 SEHNR, CDR2 FQNEAQ (reference sequence).

The table lists this clone with a count of one. This sequence joins TRBV6-2 or TRBV6-3 and TRBJ1-5; a weak D match, TRBD1 (6 bases). The germline V and J ends were trimmed by 6 bases and 9 bases, with 21 bases remaining between them. Germline V gives CDR1 MNHEY, CDR2 SVGEGT. CDR3 length equals 15 residues. The CDR3 DNA follows: TGTGCCAGCAGCAAACCCGACAGGCAACTTCGGCCCCAGCATTTT. Protein product: CASSKPDRQLRPQHF.

The chain has TRBV29-1 and TRBJ1-4; D ambiguous. This CDR3 contains 14 residues. From germline, CDR1 is SQVTM and CDR2 ANQGSEA. The ends were cut back, 6 bases at V and 0 bases at J, with 11 bases in the middle. As DNA, the CDR3 is TGCAGCGTCACCCAAGTAGCAACTAATGAAAAACTGTTTTTT. Amino acid sequence: CSVTQVATNEKLFF.

This sequence joins TRBV5-1 and TRBJ2-7, with 7 bases fitting TRBD1. V gave up 0 bases and J gave up 7 bases; unmatched junction bases: 4. In germline, CDR1 is SGHRS, CDR2 YFSETQ. The CDR3 covers 13 residues. CDR3: CASSLAGTEEQYF. DNA of the CDR3: TGCGCCAGCAGCTTGGCCGGGACAGAAGAGCAGTACTTC.

The chain is built from TRBV4-3 and TRBJ2-3, with unresolved D. Germline CDR1 and CDR2: LGHNA and YSLEER. The CDR3 runs 16 residues. Trimming removed 0 bases at V and 2 bases at J, with 12 bases between. The CDR3 DNA is TGCGCCAGCAGCCAAGATTTTGGCGGAGCCACAGATACGCAGTATTTT. This encodes CASSQDFGGATDTQYF.

This chain uses TRBV18 with TRBJ1-3; perhaps TRBD1 as D (6 bases). Germline CDR1 KGHSH, CDR2 LQKENI. Between the trimmed V and J ends, which lost 3 bases and 0 bases, there was a span of 15 bases. The CDR3 length is 17 residues. CDR3 sequence (DNA): TGTGCCAGCTCACCCCCAGCGGGGGGCCGCTCTGGAAACACCATATATTTT. The encoded protein is CASSPPAGGRSGNTIYF.

The rearrangement joins TRBV19 to TRBJ2-3, with 11 bases fitting TRBD2. The CDR3 runs 13 residues. V shed 5 bases and J 6 bases; nucleotides not matched to a gene: 1. Per the germline V gene, CDR1 is LNHDA and CDR2 is SQIVND (reference sequence). The DNA for the CDR3 is TGTGCCAGTAGTCTAGCGGGGGGCGATACGCAGTATTTT. Translation: CASSLAGGDTQYF.

The chain is built from TRBV7-2 and TRBJ2-3, with D hard to call. Germline loops: CDR1 SGHTA, CDR2 FQGNSA. The CDR3 sequence is 13 residues long. V was trimmed by 1 base and J by 5 bases, leaving 7 bases between them. The CDR3 region is CASSLVTGDTQYF. The DNA for the CDR3 is TGTGCCAGCAGCTTAGTTACGGGAGATACGCAGTATTTT.

About this clone: At the DNA level, this CDR3 is encoded by other sequences in the same sample as well. The gene calls are TRBV9 and TRBJ1-1; D is possibly TRBD1 (5 bases). This CDR3 contains 13 residues. Per germline, CDR1 SGDLS and CDR2 YYNGEE. V was pared by 2 bases and J by 5 bases, with 10 bases between. The CDR3 nucleotides are TGTGCCAGCAGCGTTGGGGGGAGAACTGAAGCTTTCTTT. It codes for CASSVGGRTEAFF.

The V call is TRBV5-1, the J call TRBJ2-2, with a possible D match to TRBD2 (6 bases). Per germline, CDR1 SGHRS and CDR2 YFSETQ. Trimming took 3 bases from V and 3 from J, leaving 27 bases between them. This CDR3 spans 20 amino acids. CDR3 loop: CASSSAEEAGGGGYTGELFF. The CDR3 DNA reads TGCGCCAGCAGCTCGGCAGAAGAGGCTGGAGGTGGGGGGTACACCGGGGAGCTGTTTTTT.

The chain links TRBV12-1 to TRBJ2-5; TRBD1 is the table's D call and was not checked against the DNA. TRBV12-1 is reported as a pseudogene. This CDR3 region has 11 residues. The CDR3 loop is CARTQADKKYF. CDR3 in DNA: TGTGCCAGGACCCAGGCCGACAAAAAGTACTTC.

The chain links TRBV5-6 to TRBJ1-1; no clear D gene. Germline V gives CDR1 SGHDT, CDR2 YYEEEE. Trimming removed 4 bases from V and 1 base from J, with 8 bases in between. CDR3 length: 13 amino acids. CDR3 DNA sequence: TGTGCCAGCAGCCCTAATCCGAACACTGAAGCTTTCTTT. This gives the protein CASSPNPNTEAFF.

The rearrangement links TRBV27 to TRBJ2-5, with D hard to call. The CDR3 has 12 amino acids. Germline CDR1 and CDR2: MNHEY and SMNVEV (reference sequence). Trimming shortened V by 5 bases and J by 4 bases, and 8 bases separated the two germline ends. The CDR3 DNA sequence: TGTGCCAGCAGTATAAACGGAGAGACCCAGTACTTC. This gives the protein CASSINGETQYF.

The rearrangement links TRBV28 to TRBJ1-2; the D gene is possibly TRBD1 (5 bases). The CDR3 is 13 residues long. V lost 3 bases and J lost 5, with 10 bases in between. Germline V lookup: CDR1 MDHEN, CDR2 SYDVKM. The CDR3 loop reads CASSLGQSYGYTF. The DNA for the CDR3 is TGTGCCAGCAGTTTGGGGCAGTCTTATGGCTACACCTTC.

V and J are TRBV5-4 and TRBJ2-5; TRBD1 matches at 10 bases. CDR1 and CDR2 (germline): SGHNT, YYREEE (reference sequence). J was trimmed by 1 base and V by 5 bases; bases with no gene match: 8. The CDR3 length is 16 residues. The CDR3 DNA reads as TGTGCCAGCAGTTCCGGACAGGGGGGATCCCAAGAGACCCAGTACTTC. Amino acid sequence: CASSSGQGGSQETQYF.

The chain uses TRBV5-1 and TRBJ2-7; 13 bases agree with TRBD2. J gave up 5 bases and V 3 bases, and 5 bases lay outside the gene matches. The germline V gene has CDR1 SGHRS and CDR2 YFSETQ. The CDR3 contains 15 residues. The CDR3 nucleotides are TGCGCCAGCAGCTCACTAGGGACTAGCGGGGACGAGCAGTACTTC. Protein product: CASSSLGTSGDEQYF.

The CDR3 region is CASSGQGNQPQHF. The CDR3, as DNA: TGCGCCAGCAGTGGACAGGGTAATCAGCCCCAGCATTTT. This rearrangement joins TRBV10-1 to TRBJ1-5; 7 positions match TRBD1. This CDR3 spans 13 amino acids. With V trimmed by 4 bases and J by 4 bases, 1 base remained unmatched. Per the germline V gene, CDR1 is WNHNN and CDR2 is SYGVQD (reference sequence).